These T cell receptor beta chains were read from a single sample in a study of shared clonotypes between healthy human individuals. TCRdb's table, derived via immunoSEQ multiplex PCR, lists solely in-frame clones and lacks some. Among roughly 890,000 clones listed, 92% were seen once. The material sequenced was naive CD8+ T cells sorted from blood. These TCRs come from a man between 25 and 39 years old in good health. CDR3s include the opening cysteine and the closing phenylalanine or tryptophan. A D gene is named only where the DNA matches it firmly. Clone size is shown for a subset of rows, as once, few, many or a class of expanded clone.

CDR3 protein: CASSLNPVDTQYF
CDR3 DNA: TGCGCCAGCAGCTTGAACCCGGTTGATACGCAGTATTTT
clone size: NA
J gene: TRBJ2-3
V gene: TRBV5-1
D gene: NA

CDR3 protein: CASSIRGNEQFF
CDR3 DNA: TGTGCCAGCAGCATACGCGGCAATGAGCAGTTCTTC
clone size: NA
J gene: TRBJ2-1
V gene: TRBV27
D gene: NA

CDR3 protein: CASSLGNRASTDTQYF
CDR3 DNA: TGTGCCAGCAGCTTAGGAAACAGGGCTAGCACAGATACGCAGTATTTT
clone size: once
J gene: TRBJ2-3
V gene: TRBV7-6
D gene: NA

CDR3 protein: CASSLVGLAGDEQYF
CDR3 DNA: TGTGCCAGCAGCTTAGTAGGGCTAGCGGGAGACGAGCAGTACTTC
clone size: NA
J gene: TRBJ2-7
V gene: TRBV7-9
D gene: TRBD2

CDR3 protein: CASSLGAYEQYF
CDR3 DNA: TGTGCCAGCAGCTTGGGAGCCTACGAGCAGTACTTC
clone size: NA
J gene: TRBJ2-7
V gene: TRBV5-8
D gene: NA

CDR3 protein: CASSLFHPSGTNFYEQYF
CDR3 DNA: TGTGCCAGCAGTTTATTCCACCCTAGCGGGACCAATTTCTACGAGCAGTACTTC
clone size: once
J gene: TRBJ2-7
V gene: TRBV27
D gene: TRBD2

CDR3 protein: CASSPGTSDEQYF
CDR3 DNA: TGTGCCAGCAGCCCGGGGACTAGCGACGAGCAGTACTTC
clone size: NA
J gene: TRBJ2-7
V gene: TRBV7-9
D gene: TRBD2

CDR3 protein: CASSLGLTVGTDTQYF
CDR3 DNA: TGTGCCAGCAGCTTAGGTCTGACAGTTGGCACAGATACGCAGTATTTT
clone size: NA
J gene: TRBJ2-3
V gene: TRBV11-3
D gene: NA

CDR3 protein: CATSLGHTYEQYF
CDR3 DNA: TGTGCCACCAGCTTAGGGCACACCTACGAGCAGTACTTC
clone size: NA
J gene: TRBJ2-7
V gene: TRBV15
D gene: NA

CDR3 protein: CASTWGGGTGELFF
CDR3 DNA: TGTGCCAGCACCTGGGGCGGGGGCACCGGGGAGCTGTTTTTT
clone size: NA
J gene: TRBJ2-2
V gene: TRBV7-9
D gene: TRBD2

CDR3 protein: CASSPSGRTDTQYF
CDR3 DNA: TGTGCCAGCAGCCCGAGCGGGAGAACAGATACGCAGTATTTT
clone size: NA
J gene: TRBJ2-3
V gene: TRBV7-6
D gene: TRBD2

CDR3 protein: CASSLDPGLVYEQFF
CDR3 DNA: TGTGCCAGCAGCTTAGACCCGGGACTAGTCTATGAGCAGTTCTTC
clone size: NA
J gene: TRBJ2-1
V gene: TRBV11-1
D gene: TRBD2

CDR3 protein: CSVETGTGGYEQYF
CDR3 DNA: TGCAGCGTTGAGACCGGGACAGGGGGCTACGAGCAGTACTTC
clone size: NA
J gene: TRBJ2-7
V gene: TRBV29-1
D gene: TRBD1

CDR3 protein: CASSVAAGGYEQYF
CDR3 DNA: TGTGCCAGCAGCGTAGCAGCGGGAGGCTACGAGCAGTACTTC
clone size: once
J gene: TRBJ2-7
V gene: TRBV9
D gene: TRBD2

CDR3 protein: CASSLSYQETQYF
CDR3 DNA: TGTGCCAGCAGCTTATCATACCAAGAGACCCAGTACTTC
clone size: NA
J gene: TRBJ2-5
V gene: TRBV7-9
D gene: NA

CDR3 protein: CASSLDWGAGYTF
CDR3 DNA: TGTGCCAGCAGCTTGGATTGGGGCGCGGGCTACACCTTC
clone size: NA
J gene: TRBJ1-2
V gene: TRBV5-4
D gene: NA

CDR3 protein: CASSYAGGGGELFF
CDR3 DNA: TGTGCCAGCAGTTATGCAGGGGGCGGCGGGGAGCTGTTTTTT
clone size: NA
J gene: TRBJ2-2
V gene: TRBV6-5
D gene: TRBD1

CDR3 protein: CASTQSRRDSGYYNEQFF
CDR3 DNA: TGTGCCAGCACCCAAAGTCGCAGGGATAGTGGGTACTACAATGAGCAGTTCTTC
clone size: NA
J gene: TRBJ2-1
V gene: TRBV27
D gene: NA

CDR3 protein: CASSLEWTSGINEQFF
CDR3 DNA: TGTGCCAGCAGCTTGGAGTGGACTAGCGGGATCAATGAGCAGTTCTTC
clone size: once
J gene: TRBJ2-1
V gene: TRBV5-5
D gene: TRBD2

CDR3 protein: CSVEDQDSPPETQYF
CDR3 DNA: TGCAGCGTTGAAGATCAAGACAGTCCCCCGGAGACCCAGTACTTC
clone size: NA
J gene: TRBJ2-5
V gene: TRBV29-1
D gene: NA

CDR3 protein: CASSEGPHNEQFF
CDR3 DNA: TGTGCCAGCAGTGAAGGGCCCCACAATGAGCAGTTCTTC
clone size: NA
J gene: TRBJ2-1
V gene: TRBV6-5
D gene: NA

CDR3 protein: CASSLGGGAYEQYF
CDR3 DNA: TGTGCCAGCAGCTTAGGTGGCGGAGCTTACGAGCAGTACTTC
clone size: NA
J gene: TRBJ2-7
V gene: TRBV11-2
D gene: NA

CDR3 protein: CASSSEGGAVTEAFF
CDR3 DNA: TGTGCCAGCAGCTCGGAAGGGGGCGCGGTCACTGAAGCTTTCTTT
clone size: NA
J gene: TRBJ1-1
V gene: TRBV9
D gene: TRBD1

CDR3 protein: CASSSLSLDRRSEAFF
CDR3 DNA: TGTGCCAGCAGTTCCCTCTCTCTTGACCGCCGTTCCGAAGCTTTCTTT
clone size: NA
J gene: TRBJ1-1
V gene: TRBV27
D gene: NA

CDR3 protein: CAWSVPGTGGDEQFF
CDR3 DNA: TGTGCCTGGAGTGTACCCGGGACAGGGGGCGATGAGCAGTTCTTC
clone size: NA
J gene: TRBJ2-1
V gene: TRBV30
D gene: TRBD1

CDR3 protein: CASSGGGNSYNEQFF
CDR3 DNA: TGTGCCAGCAGCGGAGGGGGGAATTCCTACAATGAGCAGTTCTTC
clone size: NA
J gene: TRBJ2-1
V gene: TRBV9
D gene: NA

CDR3 protein: CASSNLGQGFGNTIYF
CDR3 DNA: TGTGCCAGCAGCAACCTGGGACAGGGGTTTGGAAACACCATATATTTT
clone size: NA
J gene: TRBJ1-3
V gene: TRBV13
D gene: TRBD1

CDR3 protein: CASSEVPPTEVNTGELFF
CDR3 DNA: TGTGCCAGCAGTGAAGTTCCCCCGACAGAAGTAAACACCGGGGAGCTGTTTTTT
clone size: NA
J gene: TRBJ2-2
V gene: TRBV6-1
D gene: NA

CDR3 protein: CASSAPGAVDEQFF
CDR3 DNA: TGTGCCAGCAGCGCACCCGGGGCGGTCGATGAGCAGTTCTTC
clone size: NA
J gene: TRBJ2-1
V gene: TRBV9
D gene: NA

CDR3 protein: CASNVGVNTEAFF
CDR3 DNA: TGCGCCAGCAACGTGGGGGTTAACACTGAAGCTTTCTTT
clone size: NA
J gene: TRBJ1-1
V gene: TRBV5-1
D gene: NA

CDR3 protein: CASSLYGSIGDEQFF
CDR3 DNA: TGCGCCAGCAGCTTGTACGGGAGCATCGGGGATGAGCAGTTCTTC
clone size: NA
J gene: TRBJ2-1
V gene: TRBV5-1
D gene: NA

CDR3 protein: CASSSGITDTQYF
CDR3 DNA: TGTGCCAGCAGCTCCGGGATCACAGATACGCAGTATTTT
clone size: NA
J gene: TRBJ2-3
V gene: TRBV7-9
D gene: NA

CDR3 protein: CASSLMTSGETQYF
CDR3 DNA: TGTGCCAGCAGTCTAATGACTAGCGGAGAGACCCAGTACTTC
clone size: once
J gene: TRBJ2-5
V gene: TRBV28
D gene: TRBD2

CDR3 protein: CASSIENIQYF
CDR3 DNA: TGTGCCAGCAGTATTGAAAACATTCAGTACTTC
clone size: NA
J gene: TRBJ2-4
V gene: TRBV28
D gene: NA

CDR3 protein: CASSSPSISETQYF
CDR3 DNA: TGTGCCAGCAGCTCACCCAGCATCTCAGAGACCCAGTACTTC
clone size: NA
J gene: TRBJ2-5
V gene: TRBV11-2
D gene: NA

CDR3 protein: CASSPSFDYGYTF
CDR3 DNA: TGTGCCAGCAGCCCCTCTTTTGACTATGGCTACACCTTC
clone size: NA
J gene: TRBJ1-2
V gene: TRBV9
D gene: NA

CDR3 protein: CASSFPRGRPEAFF
CDR3 DNA: TGTGCCAGCAGTTTCCCCCGGGGCCGCCCTGAAGCTTTCTTT
clone size: NA
J gene: TRBJ1-1
V gene: TRBV28
D gene: NA

CDR3 protein: CSVSSNTGELFF
CDR3 DNA: TGCAGCGTTTCTTCGAACACCGGGGAGCTGTTTTTT
clone size: NA
J gene: TRBJ2-2
V gene: TRBV29-1
D gene: NA

CDR3 protein: CASSQKTGSTDTQYF
CDR3 DNA: TGTGCCAGCAGTCAGAAGACGGGGAGCACAGATACGCAGTATTTT
clone size: NA
J gene: TRBJ2-3
V gene: TRBV7-9
D gene: NA

CDR3 protein: CASSLSSYEQYF
CDR3 DNA: TGTGCCAGCAGTCTGAGTTCCTACGAGCAGTACTTC
clone size: NA
J gene: TRBJ2-7
V gene: TRBV28
D gene: NA

CDR3 protein: CASSIDLDRGPNAGQPQHF
CDR3 DNA: TGTGCCAGTAGTATAGATCTAGACAGGGGCCCCAACGCGGGTCAGCCCCAGCATTTT
clone size: NA
J gene: TRBJ1-5
V gene: TRBV19
D gene: TRBD1

CDR3 protein: CASSLNSWKTQYF
CDR3 DNA: TGTGCCAGCAGCCTAAACAGTTGGAAGACCCAGTACTTC
clone size: NA
J gene: TRBJ2-5
V gene: TRBV13
D gene: NA

CDR3 protein: CASSFRHWDTGELFF
CDR3 DNA: TGTGCCAGCAGCTTCCGTCACTGGGACACCGGGGAGCTGTTTTTT
clone size: NA
J gene: TRBJ2-2
V gene: TRBV5-6
D gene: NA

CDR3 protein: CASSLTPGLAVDEQYF
CDR3 DNA: TGTGCCAGCAGCTTAACCCCGGGACTAGCGGTCGACGAGCAGTACTTC
clone size: NA
J gene: TRBJ2-7
V gene: TRBV7-8
D gene: TRBD2

CDR3 protein: CASSPTDREGANYGYTF
CDR3 DNA: TGTGCCAGCAGCCCAACAGACAGGGAAGGCGCTAACTATGGCTACACCTTC
clone size: NA
J gene: TRBJ1-2
V gene: TRBV14
D gene: TRBD1

CDR3 protein: CASSSEGPSYEQYF
CDR3 DNA: TGTGCCAGCAGCTCAGAGGGACCGAGCTACGAGCAGTACTTC
clone size: NA
J gene: TRBJ2-7
V gene: TRBV11-2
D gene: NA

CDR3 protein: CASSYSKGFQETQYF
CDR3 DNA: TGTGCCAGCAGTTACTCGAAGGGGTTCCAAGAGACCCAGTACTTC
clone size: NA
J gene: TRBJ2-5
V gene: TRBV6-5
D gene: NA

CDR3 protein: CASSLAGTAYEQYF
CDR3 DNA: TGTGCCAGCAGCTTAGCCGGGACAGCCTACGAGCAGTACTTC
clone size: NA
J gene: TRBJ2-7
V gene: TRBV7-9
D gene: TRBD1

CDR3 protein: CSVEPAAEGQSYEQYF
CDR3 DNA: TGCAGCGTTGAACCGGCAGCCGAGGGGCAGAGCTACGAGCAGTACTTC
clone size: NA
J gene: TRBJ2-7
V gene: TRBV29-1
D gene: NA

CDR3 protein: CASSSRGALNEQYF
CDR3 DNA: TGTGCCAGCAGTTCCAGGGGGGCGCTAAACGAGCAGTACTTC
clone size: NA
J gene: TRBJ2-7
V gene: TRBV28
D gene: NA

CDR3 protein: CATSREQNSYEQYF
CDR3 DNA: TGTGCCACCAGCAGAGAACAGAACTCCTACGAGCAGTACTTC
clone size: NA
J gene: TRBJ2-7
V gene: TRBV15
D gene: NA

CDR3 protein: CASSPAGLAYEQYF
CDR3 DNA: TGTGCCAGCAGCCCGGCGGGACTAGCATATGAGCAGTACTTC
clone size: NA
J gene: TRBJ2-7
V gene: TRBV7-8
D gene: TRBD2

CDR3 protein: CASSSGSFLNEQFF
CDR3 DNA: TGTGCCAGCAGTAGCGGGAGTTTTTTGAATGAGCAGTTCTTC
clone size: NA
J gene: TRBJ2-1
V gene: TRBV7-9
D gene: TRBD2

CDR3 protein: CASSPGGHTSGNTIYF
CDR3 DNA: TGCGCCAGCAGCCCCGGGGGACATACCTCTGGAAACACCATATATTTT
clone size: few
J gene: TRBJ1-3
V gene: TRBV4-1
D gene: NA